A single sample is the source of the 16 T cell receptor beta chains below, sequenced in a study of T-cell memory formation after mild COVID-19. In TCRdb, the 5' RACE reads were re-called with MiXCR into one record per CDR3 protein. Of about 290,000 distinct CDR3 sequences in the sample, more than 15% were seen once. The sequenced sample was PBMCs or a T cell subset sorted from them (not recorded which). These receptors all come from a man aged 18-30 years who had mild COVID-19 (a few samples of this study predate the infection). Cell type and time point are not known.

The table lists this clonotype with many counts. J is TRBJ1-2 and V is TRBV10-3; weak D call: TRBD1 (5 bases). This CDR3 contains 15 residues. Germline assignment: CDR1 ENHRY and CDR2 SYGVKD. The V gene lost 3 bases and the J gene lost 1 base, with 12 bases spanning the gap. CDR3 sequence reads: CAISDPGRDNYGYTF. In DNA form, the CDR3 reads TGTGCCATCAGTGATCCGGGACGGGATAACTATGGCTACACCTTC.

In this sample, this clonotype turned up a few times. The CDR3 DNA sequence: TGTGCCAGCAGCGTAGAGAGTAGCGGGGGTCAAAGCAAGTACGTC. Translating it yields CASSVESSGGQSKYV. The rearrangement uses TRBV9 and TRBJ2-7, with 9 bases identical to TRBD2. CDR1 and CDR2 (germline): SGDLS, YYNGEE. Trimming took 0 bases from V and 11 from J; bases not matched to a gene: 12. This CDR3 is 15 amino acids long.

This clonotype was counted only a few times. CDR3 DNA: TGCGCCAGCAGCTTGGATGGAGGGAGCGGTACATACTATGGCTACACCTTC. Its translation is CASSLDGGSGTYYGYTF. The V call is TRBV5-1, the J call TRBJ1-2; D is ambiguous. V was pared by 0 bases and J by 3 bases, with 18 bases between. CDR3 length: 17 amino acids. Germline assignment: CDR1 SGHRS and CDR2 YFSETQ. Drawing the rest from reference TRBV5-1 and TRBJ1-2, the complete variable domain is KAGVTQTPRYLIKTRGQQVTLSCSPISGHRSVSWYQQTPGQGLQFLFEYFSETQRNKGNFPGRFSGRQFSNSRSEMNVSTLELGDSALYLCASSLDGGSGTYYGYTFGSGTRLTVV.

This clonotype was seen only a few times. This sequence joins TRBV6-5 and TRBJ2-2; 8 nucleotides agree with TRBD2. Losses at the gene ends were 0 bases for V and 7 bases for J; bases not matched to a gene: 10. The CDR3 spans 17 residues. CDR1 is MNHEY and CDR2 is SVGAGI in the germline V gene. This chain's CDR3 is CASSYSTYRGGLGELFF. DNA for the CDR3: TGTGCCAGCAGTTACTCGACTTATCGGGGGGGCCTCGGGGAGCTGTTTTTT.

This clonotype was observed at least ten times. The chain carries TRBV12-3 or TRBV12-4 and TRBJ2-6; 7 bases fit TRBD2. The CDR3 has 16 residues. The V segment lost 3 bases and the J segment 3 bases; nucleotides outside the gene matches: 5. The CDR3 region is CASSLGGSGGANVLTF. CDR3 bases: TGTGCCAGCAGTTTGGGGGGGTCAGGTGGGGCCAACGTCCTGACTTTC.

Only a few counts were recorded for this clonotype. This rearrangement joins TRBV4-1 to TRBJ1-5; a weak D match, TRBD1 (6 bases). V shed 7 bases and J shed 6 bases, with 19 bases lying between them. Germline-derived CDR1 and CDR2 are MGHRA and YSYEKL. The CDR3 spans 15 residues. The CDR3: CASNEGWGLGQPQHF. CDR3 sequence (DNA): TGCGCCAGCAACGAAGGTTGGGGGCTCGGTCAGCCCCAGCATTTT.

The chain is built from TRBV6-5 and TRBJ2-7, with D hard to call. Germline CDR1 reads MNHEY; CDR2 reads SVGAGI. The CDR3 extends over 12 amino acids. V was shortened by 6 bases and J by 5 bases, with 11 bases between the two germline ends. The CDR3 DNA reads TGTGCCAGCAGATATGACCTGGACGAGCAGTACTTC. This codes for CASRYDLDEQYF.

There are many counts of this clonotype. J is TRBJ2-3 and V is TRBV27; D is uncertain. Trimming cost V 3 bases and J 4 bases, with 8 bases left between them. CDR3 size: 13 residues. From germline, CDR1 is MNHEY and CDR2 SMNVEV (reference sequence). In DNA, the CDR3 is TGTGCCAGCAGTTTGTCTTGGGCAGATACGCAGTATTTT. Amino acid sequence: CASSLSWADTQYF.

This clonotype was counted ten times or more. This chain joins TRBV7-3 and TRBJ2-1; 7 bases map to TRBD1. Germline CDR1 SGHTA, CDR2 FQGTGA. V shed 5 bases and J 6 bases; nucleotides not matched to a gene: 10. The CDR3 totals 15 residues. CDR3 sequence reads: CASSQRQGWGNEQFF. The CDR3 bases are TGTGCCAGCAGCCAACGACAGGGTTGGGGCAATGAGCAGTTCTTC.

There are many counts of this clonotype. This sequence joins TRBV7-2 and TRBJ1-5; maybe TRBD1 (6 bases). V dropped 1 base and J dropped 6 bases, with 10 bases sitting between them. Looked up from germline, CDR1 is SGHTA and CDR2 is FQGNSA. The CDR3 runs to 14 residues. CDR3 sequence reads: CASSLGRGSQPQHF. The CDR3 region has the DNA TGTGCCAGCAGCTTAGGAAGGGGGAGTCAGCCCCAGCATTTT. The entire variable domain, with the rest obtained from reference TRBV7-2 and TRBJ1-5, is as follows: GAGVSQSPSNKVTEKGKDVELRCDPISGHTALYWYRQSLGQGLEFLIYFQGNSAPDKSGLPSDRFSAERTGGSVSTLTIQRTQQEDSAVYLCASSLGRGSQPQHFGDGTRLSIL.

The rearrangement joins TRBV7-3 to TRBJ2-3; D uncertain. The CDR3 is made up of 15 amino acids. The germline V and J ends were trimmed by 3 bases and 0 bases, with 10 bases remaining between them. Germline V lookup: CDR1 SGHTA, CDR2 FQGTGA. CDR3 sequence reads: CASSFVWRSTDTQYF. In nucleotides, the CDR3 is TGTGCCAGCAGCTTTGTATGGCGGAGCACAGATACGCAGTATTTT.

This clonotype was detected only a few times. V is TRBV7-2 and J is TRBJ1-2; 7 positions agree with TRBD1. Germline V lookup: CDR1 SGHTA, CDR2 FQGNSA. The J segment lost 2 bases and the V segment lost 7 bases, leaving 10 bases of the junction unmatched. CDR3 length: 15 residues. The CDR3 region has the DNA TGTGCCAGCACCAACACCCTACAGGGGAACTATGGCTACACCTTC. Translated, it gives CASTNTLQGNYGYTF.

This clonotype showed up just a few times. The V gene is TRBV5-4, the J gene TRBJ1-2; D not resolved. The CDR3 consists of 13 residues. Germline V lookup: CDR1 SGHNT, CDR2 YYREEE (reference sequence). V gave up 3 bases and J gave up 0 bases, with 6 bases separating them. The CDR3 sequence: CASSSGTNYGYTF. The CDR3 region has the DNA TGTGCCAGCAGCTCCGGGACTAACTATGGCTACACCTTC.

A few counts support this clonotype. The rearrangement links TRBV6-5 to TRBJ2-7; 9 bases align to TRBD1. CDR1 and CDR2 from the germline V gene are MNHEY and SVGAGI. V dropped 6 bases and J dropped 1; count of bases not matched to a gene: 7. There are 15 residues in the CDR3. The CDR3: CASSRGQGGSYEQYV. The CDR3 DNA is TGTGCCAGCAGCCGGGGACAGGGTGGATCCTACGAGCAGTACGTC.

The table lists this clonotype with many counts. The chain uses TRBV18 and TRBJ1-1; TRBD1 aligns across 10 bases. Germline V gives CDR1 KGHSH, CDR2 LQKENI. The CDR3 is made up of 13 amino acids. The V gene end was trimmed by 9 bases and the J gene end by 3 bases; junction bases not matched to a gene: 4. The CDR3 bases are TGTGCCAGTTCTGGGACAGGGGACACTGAAGCTTTCTTT. This encodes CASSGTGDTEAFF.

The gene calls are TRBV5-4 and TRBJ2-7; 8 bases align to TRBD2. The CDR3 length is 15 residues. V dropped 4 bases and J dropped 3; count of bases not matched to a gene: 9. Germline V CDR1 and CDR2: SGHNT, YYREEE (reference sequence). CDR3: CASSRGSGAGYEQYV. For the CDR3, the DNA is TGTGCCAGCAGCCGAGGTAGCGGGGCCGGCTACGAGCAGTACGTC.